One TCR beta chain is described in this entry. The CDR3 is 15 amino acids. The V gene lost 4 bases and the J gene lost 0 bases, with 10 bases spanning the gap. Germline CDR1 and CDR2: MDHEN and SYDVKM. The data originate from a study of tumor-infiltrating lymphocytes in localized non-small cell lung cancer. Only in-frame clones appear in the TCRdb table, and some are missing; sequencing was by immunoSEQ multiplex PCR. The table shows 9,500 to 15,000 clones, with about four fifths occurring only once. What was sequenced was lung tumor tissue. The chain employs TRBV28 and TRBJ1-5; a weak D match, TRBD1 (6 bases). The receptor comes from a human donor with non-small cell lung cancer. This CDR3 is CASSSGTYSNQPQHF. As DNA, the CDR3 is TGTGCCAGCAGTTCCGGGACATATAGCAATCAGCCCCAGCATTTT.